These 8 T cell receptor beta chains came from one sample sequenced in a study of blood T cell repertoires in COVID-19. The repertoire was sequenced with immunoSEQ multiplex PCR; TCRdb's copy has only in-frame clones and lacks some. The sample holds around 70,000 clones; more than 80% are singletons and the top ten take 20% to 25%. Sequencing was done on a sample of peripheral blood. These receptors were collected from a woman in her 70s with acute or convalescent COVID-19.

The chain carries TRBV30 and TRBJ2-7; 10 nucleotides align to TRBD1. CDR1 and CDR2 (germline): GTSNPN, SVGIG (reference sequence). The CDR3 has 14 residues. V gave up 1 base and J gave up 2 bases; unmatched junction bases: 2. CDR3 in amino acids: CAWSAGTGAYEQYF. The CDR3 nucleotides read TGTGCCTGGAGTGCCGGGACAGGGGCCTACGAGCAGTACTTC.

The rearrangement uses TRBV5-1 and TRBJ2-1; a weak D match, TRBD1 (6 bases). Looked up from germline, CDR1 is SGHRS and CDR2 is YFSETQ. V lost 0 bases, J lost 0 bases, and 10 bases lay in between. The CDR3 runs 16 residues. For the CDR3, the DNA is TGCGCCAGCAGCTTGGGGGGGACAAGCTCCTACAATGAGCAGTTCTTC. It codes for CASSLGGTSSYNEQFF.

V usage is TRBV28 and J usage is TRBJ2-7; 7 nucleotides line up with TRBD2. The junction had 7 bases not matched to a gene; V was cut back by 0 bases and J by 5 bases. Per the germline V gene, CDR1 is MDHEN and CDR2 is SYDVKM. The CDR3 runs 15 residues. The CDR3: CASSLWGGRAHEQYF. In DNA, the CDR3 is TGTGCCAGCAGTTTATGGGGTGGGAGGGCCCACGAGCAGTACTTC. Complete variable domain (other parts from reference TRBV28 and TRBJ2-7): DVKVTQSSRYLVKRTGEKVFLECVQDMDHENMFWYRQDPGLGLRLIYFSYDVKMKEKGDIPEGYSVSREKKERFSLILESASTNQTSMYLCASSLWGGRAHEQYFGPGTRLTVT.

The chain combines TRBV28 with TRBJ1-3; maybe TRBD1 (5 bases). Germline lookup yields CDR1 MDHEN and CDR2 SYDVKM. Trimming took off 9 bases at V and 0 bases at J, with 15 bases between the two ends. CDR3 length: 15 residues. The CDR3 loop reads CASRHRQTSGNTIYF. The CDR3, as DNA: TGTGCCAGTCGACACCGACAGACCTCTGGAAACACCATATATTTT.

The V gene is TRBV28, the J gene TRBJ2-5; weak D call: TRBD1 (6 bases). The CDR3 totals 15 residues. V shed 6 bases and J shed 6 bases, with 20 bases lying between them. Germline V gene lookup returns CDR1 MDHEN and CDR2 SYDVKM. The CDR3, as DNA: TGTGCCAGCAGACGAGGGGGAACAGGGATTAAGACCCAGTACTTC. This codes for CASRRGGTGIKTQYF.

The chain couples TRBV3-1 (or the pseudogene TRBV3-2) to TRBJ1-1, with 9 bases identical to TRBD1. The CDR3 sequence is 14 residues long. The germline CDR1 and CDR2 sequences are LGHDT and YNNKEL (reference sequence). Germline trimming cut 0 bases from V and 4 bases from J; bases unmatched to any gene: 0. Here the CDR3 reads CASSQETGGTEAFF. In DNA form, the CDR3 reads TGTGCCAGCAGCCAAGAGACAGGGGGCACTGAAGCTTTCTTT.

This chain connects TRBV27 to TRBJ2-7, with 11 bases matching TRBD2. Germline CDR1 MNHEY, CDR2 SMNVEV (reference sequence). This CDR3 is 17 amino acids long. V lost 6 bases and J lost 0; bases outside the gene matches: 10. This CDR3 is CASRRGLAGASSYEQYF. For the CDR3, the DNA is TGTGCCAGCAGACGCGGACTAGCGGGCGCCAGCTCCTACGAGCAGTACTTC.

The gene calls are TRBV28 and TRBJ2-3, with D possibly TRBD1 on 5 matching bases. The CDR3 contains 15 residues. Germline CDR1 and CDR2: MDHEN and SYDVKM. V shed 3 bases and J shed 2 bases, with 12 bases lying between them. The CDR3 DNA reads TGTGCCAGCAGTTTGCGTCAGGGTGTCACAGATACGCAGTATTTT. Translating gives CASSLRQGVTDTQYF.